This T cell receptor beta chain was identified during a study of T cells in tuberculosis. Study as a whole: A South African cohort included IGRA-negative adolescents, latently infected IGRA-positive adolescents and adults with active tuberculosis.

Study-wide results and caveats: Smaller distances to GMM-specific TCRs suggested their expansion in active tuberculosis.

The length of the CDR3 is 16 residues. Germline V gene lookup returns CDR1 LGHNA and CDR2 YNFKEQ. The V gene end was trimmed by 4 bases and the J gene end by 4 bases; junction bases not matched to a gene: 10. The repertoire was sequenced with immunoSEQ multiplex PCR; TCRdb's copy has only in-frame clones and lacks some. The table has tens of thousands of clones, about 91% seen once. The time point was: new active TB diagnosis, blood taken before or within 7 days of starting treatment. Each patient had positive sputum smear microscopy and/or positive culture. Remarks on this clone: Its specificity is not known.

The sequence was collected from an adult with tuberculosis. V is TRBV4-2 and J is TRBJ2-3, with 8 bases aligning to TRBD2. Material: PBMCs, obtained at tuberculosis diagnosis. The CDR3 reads CASSRQGAGGSDTQYF. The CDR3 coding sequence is TGTGCCAGCAGCCGGCAAGGGGCGGGGGGTTCAGATACGCAGTATTTT.